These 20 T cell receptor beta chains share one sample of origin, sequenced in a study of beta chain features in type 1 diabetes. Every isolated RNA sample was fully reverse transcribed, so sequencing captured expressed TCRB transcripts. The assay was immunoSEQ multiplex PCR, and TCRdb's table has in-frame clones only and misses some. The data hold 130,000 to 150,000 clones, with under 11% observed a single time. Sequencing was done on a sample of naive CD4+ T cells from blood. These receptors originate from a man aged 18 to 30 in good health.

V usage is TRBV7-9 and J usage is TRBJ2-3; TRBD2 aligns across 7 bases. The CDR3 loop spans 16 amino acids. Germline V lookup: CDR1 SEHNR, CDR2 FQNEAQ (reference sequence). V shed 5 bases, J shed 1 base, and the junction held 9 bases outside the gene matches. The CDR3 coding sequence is TGTGCCAGCAGCCCCCAGGGCAGCGGGGGCACAGATACGCAGTATTTT. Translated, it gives CASSPQGSGGTDTQYF.

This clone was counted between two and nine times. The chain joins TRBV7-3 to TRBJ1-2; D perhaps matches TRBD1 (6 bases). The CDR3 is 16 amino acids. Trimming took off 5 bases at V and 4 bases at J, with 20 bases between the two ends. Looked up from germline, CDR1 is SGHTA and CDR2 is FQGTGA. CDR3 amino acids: CASSPFGGAGGYGYTF. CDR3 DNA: TGTGCCAGCAGCCCCTTCGGGGGGGCGGGAGGCTATGGCTACACCTTC.

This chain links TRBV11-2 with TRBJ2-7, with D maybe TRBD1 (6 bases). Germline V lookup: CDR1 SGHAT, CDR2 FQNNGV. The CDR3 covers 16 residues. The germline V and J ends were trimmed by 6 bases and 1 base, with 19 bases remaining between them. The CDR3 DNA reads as TGTGCCAGCAGTTTCGCCGGGACACAGTTTTCCTACGAGCAGTACTTC. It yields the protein CASSFAGTQFSYEQYF.

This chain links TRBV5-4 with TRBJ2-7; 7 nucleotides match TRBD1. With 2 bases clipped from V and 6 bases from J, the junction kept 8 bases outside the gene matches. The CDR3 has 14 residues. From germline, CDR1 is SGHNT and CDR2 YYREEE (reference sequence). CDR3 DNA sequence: TGTGCCAGCAGCTTTACAGGGGCCAGCATCGAGCAGTACTTC. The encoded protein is CASSFTGASIEQYF.

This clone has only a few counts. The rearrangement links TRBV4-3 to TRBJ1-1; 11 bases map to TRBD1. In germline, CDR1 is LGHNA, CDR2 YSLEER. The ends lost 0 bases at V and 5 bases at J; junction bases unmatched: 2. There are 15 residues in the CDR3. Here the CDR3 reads CASSQEGTGGTEAFF. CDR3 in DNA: TGCGCCAGCAGCCAAGAGGGGACAGGGGGGACTGAAGCTTTCTTT.

CDR3 bases: TGTGCCAGCAGCAGGACAGCAACTAATGAAAAACTGTTTTTT. Translating it yields CASSRTATNEKLFF. The rearrangement joins TRBV6-1 to TRBJ1-4; D is possibly TRBD1 (6 bases). This CDR3 region has 14 residues. The V and J ends lost 6 bases and 0 bases respectively, with 8 bases between them. CDR1 and CDR2 (germline): MNHNS, SASEGT.

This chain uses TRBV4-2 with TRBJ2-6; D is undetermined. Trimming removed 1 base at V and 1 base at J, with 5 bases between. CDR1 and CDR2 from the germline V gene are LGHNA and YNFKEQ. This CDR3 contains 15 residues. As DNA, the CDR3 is TGTGCCAGCAGCCAAGGAGAGTCTGGGGCCAACGTCCTGACTTTC. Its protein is CASSQGESGANVLTF.

The CDR3 loop is CASSLGRLASYEQYF. Written as DNA, the CDR3 is TGTGCCAGCAGCTTAGGCCGACTAGCGAGCTACGAGCAGTACTTC. The genes are TRBV7-8 and TRBJ2-7, with 8 bases fitting TRBD2. The CDR3 runs to 15 residues. After removal of 1 base from V and 3 bases from J, the junction contained 5 bases not matched to a gene. CDR1 is SGHVS, CDR2 FQNEAQ, per germline.

CDR3 in amino acids: CATTRSGGPVTDTQYF. The CDR3 nucleotides read TGTGCCACCACCCGCTCGGGGGGGCCGGTGACAGATACGCAGTATTTT. This chain connects TRBV7-6 to TRBJ2-3; 8 bases map to TRBD2. The V gene's germline CDR1 is SGHVS and CDR2 FNYEAQ. The CDR3 is 16 residues long. V was pared by 10 bases and J by 3 bases, with 15 bases of the junction left unmatched.

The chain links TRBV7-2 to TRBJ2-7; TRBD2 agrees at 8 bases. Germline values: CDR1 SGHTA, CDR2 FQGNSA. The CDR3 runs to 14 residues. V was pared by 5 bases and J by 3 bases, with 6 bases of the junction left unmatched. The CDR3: CASSRSGTSYEQYF. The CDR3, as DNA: TGTGCCAGCAGCCGATCCGGGACTAGCTACGAGCAGTACTTC.

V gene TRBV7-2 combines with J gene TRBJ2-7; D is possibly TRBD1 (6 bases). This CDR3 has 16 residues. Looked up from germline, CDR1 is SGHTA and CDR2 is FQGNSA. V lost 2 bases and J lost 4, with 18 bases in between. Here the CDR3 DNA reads TGTGCCAGCAGCTTAAACAGGGCCCAAGGGGTGTACGAGCAGTACTTC. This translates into CASSLNRAQGVYEQYF. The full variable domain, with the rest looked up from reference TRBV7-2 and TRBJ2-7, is GAGVSQSPSNKVTEKGKDVELRCDPISGHTALYWYRQSLGQGLEFLIYFQGNSAPDKSGLPSDRFSAERTGGSVSTLTIQRTQQEDSAVYLCASSLNRAQGVYEQYFGPGTRLTVT.

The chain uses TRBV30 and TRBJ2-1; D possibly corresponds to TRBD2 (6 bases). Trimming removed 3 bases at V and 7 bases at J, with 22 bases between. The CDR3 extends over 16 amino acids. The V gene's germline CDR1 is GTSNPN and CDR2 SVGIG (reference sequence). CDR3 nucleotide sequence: TGTGCCTGGAGCGCCGGGACTCCGAGGAGGCGTAATGAGCAGTTCTTC. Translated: CAWSAGTPRRRNEQFF.

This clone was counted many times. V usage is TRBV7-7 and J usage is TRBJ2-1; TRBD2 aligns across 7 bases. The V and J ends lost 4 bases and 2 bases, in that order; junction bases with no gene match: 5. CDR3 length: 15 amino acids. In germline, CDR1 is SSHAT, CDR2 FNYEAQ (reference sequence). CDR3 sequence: CASSYGTTAYNEQFF. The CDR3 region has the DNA TGTGCCAGCAGCTATGGGACTACCGCCTACAATGAGCAGTTCTTC.

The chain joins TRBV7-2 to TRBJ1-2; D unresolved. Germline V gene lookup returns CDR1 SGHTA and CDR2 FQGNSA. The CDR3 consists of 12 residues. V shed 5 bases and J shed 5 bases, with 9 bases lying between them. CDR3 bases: TGTGCCAGCAGCAGCGGGAATTATGGCTACACCTTC. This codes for CASSSGNYGYTF.

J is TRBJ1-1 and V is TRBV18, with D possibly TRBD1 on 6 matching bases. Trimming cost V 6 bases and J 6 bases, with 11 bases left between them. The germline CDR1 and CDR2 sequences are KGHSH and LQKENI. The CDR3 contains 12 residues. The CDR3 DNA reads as TGTGCCAGCTCGGCGGGGGCCCCTGAAGCTTTCTTT. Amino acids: CASSAGAPEAFF. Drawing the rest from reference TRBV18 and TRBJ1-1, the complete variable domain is NAGVMQNPRHLVRRRGQEARLRCSPMKGHSHVYWYRQLPEEGLKFMVYLQKENIIDESGMPKERFSAEFPKEGPSILRIQQVVRGDSAAYFCASSAGAPEAFFGQGTRLTVV.

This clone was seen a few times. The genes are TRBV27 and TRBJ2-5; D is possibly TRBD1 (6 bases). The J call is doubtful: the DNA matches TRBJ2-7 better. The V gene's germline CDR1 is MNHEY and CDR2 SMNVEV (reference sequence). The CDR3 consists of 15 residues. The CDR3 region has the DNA TGTGCCAGCAGTTTAGTGGACAGCTCTACCTACGAGCAGTACTTC. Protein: CASSLVDSSTYEQYF.

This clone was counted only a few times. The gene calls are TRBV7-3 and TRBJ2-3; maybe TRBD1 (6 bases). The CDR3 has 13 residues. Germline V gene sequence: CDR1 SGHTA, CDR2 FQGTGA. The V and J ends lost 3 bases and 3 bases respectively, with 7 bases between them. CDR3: CASSFQGTDTQYF. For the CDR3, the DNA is TGTGCCAGCAGCTTCCAGGGGACAGATACGCAGTATTTT.

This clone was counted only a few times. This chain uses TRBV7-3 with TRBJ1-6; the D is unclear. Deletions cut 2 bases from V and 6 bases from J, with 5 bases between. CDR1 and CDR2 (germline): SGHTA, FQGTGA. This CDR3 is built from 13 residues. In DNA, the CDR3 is TGTGCCAGCAGCTTACTCGTTAATTCACCCCTCCACTTT. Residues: CASSLLVNSPLHF.

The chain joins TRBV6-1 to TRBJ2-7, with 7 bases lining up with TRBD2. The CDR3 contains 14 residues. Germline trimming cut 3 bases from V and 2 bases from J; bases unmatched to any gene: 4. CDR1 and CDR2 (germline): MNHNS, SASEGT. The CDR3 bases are TGTGCCAGCAGTGACGGGGGGACTGCCTACGAGCAGTACTTC. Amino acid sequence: CASSDGGTAYEQYF.

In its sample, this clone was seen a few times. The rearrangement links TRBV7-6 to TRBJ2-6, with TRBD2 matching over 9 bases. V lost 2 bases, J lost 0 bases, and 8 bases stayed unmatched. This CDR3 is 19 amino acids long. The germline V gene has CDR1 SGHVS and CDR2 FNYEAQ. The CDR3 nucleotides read TGTGCCAGCAGCTTACGTATAGCGGGGGTCGACTCTGGGGCCAACGTCCTGACTTTC. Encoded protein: CASSLRIAGVDSGANVLTF. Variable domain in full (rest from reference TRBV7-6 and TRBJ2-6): GAGVSQSPRYKVTKRGQDVALRCDPISGHVSLYWYRQALGQGPEFLTYFNYEAQQDKSGLPNDRFSAERPEGSISTLTIQRTEQRDSAMYRCASSLRIAGVDSGANVLTFGAGSRLTVL.